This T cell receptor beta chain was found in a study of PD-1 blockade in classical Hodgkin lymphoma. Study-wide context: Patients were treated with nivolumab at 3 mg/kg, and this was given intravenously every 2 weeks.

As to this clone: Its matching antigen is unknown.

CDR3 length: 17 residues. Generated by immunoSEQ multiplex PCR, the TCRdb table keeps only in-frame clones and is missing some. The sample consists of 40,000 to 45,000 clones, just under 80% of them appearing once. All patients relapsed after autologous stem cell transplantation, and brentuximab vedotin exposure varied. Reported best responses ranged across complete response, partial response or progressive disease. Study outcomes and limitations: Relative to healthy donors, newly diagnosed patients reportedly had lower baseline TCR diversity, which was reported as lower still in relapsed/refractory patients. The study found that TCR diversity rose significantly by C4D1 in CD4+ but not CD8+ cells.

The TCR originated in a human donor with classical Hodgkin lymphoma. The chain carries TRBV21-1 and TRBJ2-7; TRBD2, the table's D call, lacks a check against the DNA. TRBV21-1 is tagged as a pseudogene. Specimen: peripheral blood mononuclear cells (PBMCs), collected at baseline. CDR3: CASSKGTSGGDSYEQYF. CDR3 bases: TGTGCCAGCAGCAAGGGGACTAGCGGGGGGGACTCCTACGAGCAGTACTTC.